A single sample gave rise to the 23 T cell receptor beta chains below, sequenced in a study of cytomegalovirus exposure and HLA in healthy donors. The PCR contained 60 Vbeta and 13 Jbeta primers. Assay used: immunoSEQ multiplex PCR; TCRdb lists only in-frame clones, some missing. The sample has around 67,000 clones, around three quarters seen once. Sequenced sample: PBMCs. The receptor set was obtained from a man aged 18 to 35 in good health and CMV-seropositive.

The V and J genes are TRBV4-1 and TRBJ1-1, with unresolved D. V dropped 3 bases and J dropped 2 bases, with 7 bases sitting between them. In germline, CDR1 is MGHRA, CDR2 YSYEKL. CDR3 size: 13 residues. The CDR3 DNA is TGCGCCAGCAGCCATCAGGAAAACACTGAAGCTTTCTTT. Protein: CASSHQENTEAFF.

The V call is TRBV9, the J call TRBJ1-2, with D maybe TRBD1 (5 bases). V was cut by 3 bases and J by 8 bases, with 11 bases left in between. The CDR3 has 12 residues. Germline CDR1 is SGDLS and CDR2 is YYNGEE. The CDR3 loop reads CASSGQGGGYTF. CDR3 bases: TGTGCCAGCAGCGGCCAGGGTGGCGGCTACACCTTC.

The V call is TRBV30, the J call TRBJ1-6; D unclear. The V gene's germline CDR1 is GTSNPN and CDR2 SVGIG (reference sequence). The CDR3 runs 12 residues. Trimming left V 4 bases short and J 9 bases short, with 10 bases between. This chain's CDR3 is CAWTLPGSPLHF. The CDR3 bases are TGTGCCTGGACTCTACCCGGTTCACCCCTCCACTTT. The full variable domain, in which reference TRBV30 and TRBJ1-6 provide the parts outside the CDR3, is SQTIHQWPATLVQPVGSPLSLECTVEGTSNPNLYWYRQAAGRGLQLLFYSVGIGQISSEVPQNLSASRPQDRQFILSSKKLLLSDSGFYLCAWTLPGSPLHFGNGTRLTVT.

The chain couples TRBV5-4 to TRBJ2-2, with TRBD2 matching 12 bases. J lost 5 bases, V lost 0 bases, and 5 bases had no gene match. From germline, CDR1 is SGHNT and CDR2 YYREEE (reference sequence). CDR3 size: 17 residues. The CDR3 loop is CASSLASGGAGTGELFF. CDR3 coding DNA: TGTGCCAGCAGCTTGGCTAGCGGGGGGGCCGGGACCGGGGAGCTGTTTTTT.

The chain uses TRBV13 and TRBJ1-1, with TRBD1 as a possible D gene (6 bases). CDR1 and CDR2 (germline): PRHDT, FYEKMQ (reference sequence). The CDR3 sequence is 13 residues long. Deletions cut 6 bases from V and 4 bases from J, with 12 bases between. This CDR3 reads CASSHQGLTEAFF. In DNA form, the CDR3 reads TGTGCCAGCAGTCACCAGGGGCTCACTGAAGCTTTCTTT.

There are a few counts of this clone. The chain recombines TRBV6-6 with TRBJ2-2, with D tentatively TRBD2 (6 bases). Looked up from germline, CDR1 is MNHNY and CDR2 is SVGAGI (reference sequence). Trimming pared 11 bases from V and 2 bases from J, leaving 12 bases between. CDR3 length: 13 residues. Here the CDR3 reads CAGSGTNTGELFF. The CDR3 region has the DNA TGTGCCGGATCCGGGACTAACACCGGGGAGCTGTTTTTT.

In this sample, this clone turned up a few times. V usage is TRBV27 and J usage is TRBJ2-7; no reliable D call. The CDR3 extends over 13 amino acids. Germline CDR1 reads MNHEY; CDR2 reads SMNVEV (reference sequence). V lost 6 bases, J lost 2 bases, and 11 bases lay in between. CDR3 DNA: TGTGCCAGCAGGTCCCTATCCGCCTACGAGCAGTACTTC. Residues: CASRSLSAYEQYF.

On this clone itself: A junction end diverges from the germline sequence, so it may reflect a read error. The gene calls are TRBV7-7 and TRBJ2-7; D perhaps matches TRBD1 (6 bases). The CDR3 is 15 residues long. CDR1 SSHAT and CDR2 FNYEAQ come from the germline V gene (reference sequence). CDR3 amino acids: CASSWGHKSSYEQYF. The CDR3 DNA follows: TGTGCTAGCAGCTGGGGACACAAGAGCTCCTACGAGCAGTACTTC.

The chain combines TRBV4-1 with TRBJ2-7; 9 nucleotides agree with TRBD2. Germline V CDR1 and CDR2: MGHRA, YSYEKL. V lost 2 bases to trimming and J lost 2 bases; unmatched junction nucleotides: 4. This CDR3 is 15 amino acids long. This chain's CDR3 is CASSQPQRGAYEQYF. The CDR3 nucleotides are TGCGCCAGCAGCCAACCGCAGCGGGGGGCCTACGAGCAGTACTTC.

This clone was counted only a few times. The genes are TRBV29-1 and TRBJ2-3, with 7 bases identical to TRBD2. After removal of 3 bases from V and 1 base from J, the junction contained 1 base not matched to a gene. In germline, CDR1 is SQVTM, CDR2 ANQGSEA. The CDR3 covers 13 residues. CDR3 coding DNA: TGCAGCGTTGAGGGAGGGGGCACAGATACGCAGTATTTT. Translating it yields CSVEGGGTDTQYF.

The chain recombines TRBV30 with TRBJ1-1; no clear D. The CDR3 has 11 residues. V lost 7 bases and J lost 3, with 9 bases in between. Germline lookup yields CDR1 GTSNPN and CDR2 SVGIG (reference sequence). CDR3 nucleotides: TGTGCCTTGGCGGGTGACACTGAAGCTTTCTTT. Translated: CALAGDTEAFF.

J is TRBJ1-5 and V is TRBV2, with no clear D. The CDR3 has 13 residues. Germline lookup yields CDR1 SNHLY and CDR2 FYNNEI. V was clipped by 4 bases and J by 4 bases, with 8 bases between them. CDR3 in amino acids: CASSAEGNQPQHF. The CDR3 nucleotides read TGTGCCAGCAGTGCGGAGGGTAATCAGCCCCAGCATTTT. The full variable domain, rest sourced from reference TRBV2 and TRBJ1-5, is EPEVTQTPSHQVTQMGQEVILRCVPISNHLYFYWYRQILGQKVEFLVSFYNNEISEKSEIFDDQFSVERPDGSNFTLKIRSTKLEDSAMYFCASSAEGNQPQHFGDGTRLSIL.

The rearrangement joins TRBV4-1 to TRBJ1-2, with 8 bases matching TRBD1. Germline V gene lookup returns CDR1 MGHRA and CDR2 YSYEKL. The CDR3 loop spans 14 amino acids. V lost 0 bases to trimming and J lost 4 bases; unmatched junction nucleotides: 1. The CDR3 nucleotides are TGCGCCAGCAGCCAAGACAGGGGGCCCTATGGCTACACCTTC. Translation gives CASSQDRGPYGYTF.

V is TRBV6-1 and J is TRBJ1-1; possible D gene TRBD1, 5 bases. Germline CDR1 and CDR2: MNHNS and SASEGT. This CDR3 has 15 amino acids. V was shortened by 5 bases and J by 4 bases, with 17 bases between the two germline ends. The CDR3 region is CASSLSVIGGTEAFF. CDR3 DNA: TGTGCCAGCAGTTTATCCGTTATCGGGGGCACTGAAGCTTTCTTT.

The V gene is TRBV7-9, the J gene TRBJ2-1; no firm D call. This CDR3 region has 13 residues. V shed 0 bases and J shed 3 bases, with 3 bases lying between them. The V gene's germline CDR1 is SEHNR and CDR2 FQNEAQ (reference sequence). Here the CDR3 reads CASSLASYNEQFF. Here the CDR3 DNA reads TGTGCCAGCAGCTTAGCTAGCTACAATGAGCAGTTCTTC.

J is TRBJ2-1 and V is TRBV29-1, with no clear D. CDR3 length equals 13 residues. The V gene's germline CDR1 is SQVTM and CDR2 ANQGSEA. V gave up 3 bases and J gave up 0 bases, with 6 bases separating them. The CDR3 nucleotides read TGCAGCGTTGACCTGAGCTCCTACAATGAGCAGTTCTTC. Translated, it gives CSVDLSSYNEQFF.

This clone was counted only a few times. The V gene is TRBV6-5, the J gene TRBJ1-2; 8 bases map to TRBD1. This CDR3 comprises 14 residues. In germline, CDR1 is MNHEY, CDR2 SVGAGI. J gave up 4 bases and V 5 bases, and 6 bases lay outside the gene matches. The CDR3 nucleotides read TGTGCCAGCAGTACCCCGGGACAGGTCTATGGCTACACCTTC. Encoded protein: CASSTPGQVYGYTF.

This chain connects TRBV4-2 to TRBJ1-2; 7 nucleotides line up with TRBD1. Germline CDR1 LGHNA, CDR2 YNFKEQ. This CDR3 is built from 15 residues. J lost 4 bases, V lost 0 bases, and 5 bases had no gene match. The CDR3 bases are TGTGCCAGCAGCCAAGATGGGACAGACCTCTATGGCTACACCTTC. It codes for CASSQDGTDLYGYTF.

V gene TRBV29-1 combines with J gene TRBJ2-5, with 12 nucleotides matching TRBD2. The CDR3 totals 14 residues. V dropped 6 bases and J dropped 2; count of bases not matched to a gene: 4. Germline V gene lookup returns CDR1 SQVTM and CDR2 ANQGSEA. CDR3 DNA: TGCAGCGTCCTGGGGACTAGCGGGCAAGAGACCCAGTACTTC. Its protein product is CSVLGTSGQETQYF.

This chain uses TRBV5-1 with TRBJ1-2; TRBD1 matches at 7 bases. This CDR3 contains 14 residues. V lost 4 bases and J lost 4; bases outside the gene matches: 7. CDR1 SGHRS and CDR2 YFSETQ come from the germline V gene. In nucleotides, the CDR3 is TGCGCCAGCAGCCTTGGACAGGAGTTCTATGGCTACACCTTC. This codes for CASSLGQEFYGYTF.

CDR3 sequence: CASSYSTRGGNEQYF. The CDR3 region has the DNA TGTGCCAGCAGTTACTCGACGCGGGGGGGCAACGAGCAGTACTTC. The genes are TRBV6-5 and TRBJ2-7, with 9 bases lining up with TRBD2. The V segment lost 0 bases and the J segment 5 bases; nucleotides outside the gene matches: 5. CDR3 length equals 15 residues. Germline V gene sequence: CDR1 MNHEY, CDR2 SVGAGI.

This clone has more than one count but fewer than ten. The DNA for the CDR3 is TGTGCCAGCAGCCAACAGGGGGCGCTTGGCTACACCTTC. Encoded protein: CASSQQGALGYTF. The chain joins TRBV6-5 to TRBJ1-2, with 9 bases aligning to TRBD1. CDR3 length: 13 amino acids. Per germline, CDR1 MNHEY and CDR2 SVGAGI. The ends lost 6 bases at V and 7 bases at J; junction bases unmatched: 6.

This clone appeared a few times. This chain joins TRBV29-1 and TRBJ2-1; 7 nucleotides match TRBD1. Trimming cost V 6 bases and J 7 bases; bases outside gene matches: 3. The CDR3 runs 11 residues. Germline V lookup: CDR1 SQVTM, CDR2 ANQGSEA. The CDR3 nucleotides are TGCAGCGTAATACAGGGGAATGAGCAGTTCTTC. It codes for CSVIQGNEQFF.